Below are 12 T cell receptor beta chains sequenced from a single sample in a study of cytomegalovirus exposure and HLA in healthy donors (dated by TCRdb to 2016 to 2017). Library prep was done by the immunoSEQ multiplex PCR assay. For the multiplex PCR, a mixture combining 60 forward primers for TCR Vbeta segments and 13 reverse primers for TCR Jbeta segments was used. Not all clones reach the TCRdb copy of this immuneACCESS table, which keeps in-frame sequences only. Checked studies attribute under half of the gap to unresolved V genes and leave the rest unexplained. The sample yields more than 85,000 clones; around 77% were counted once. The leading ten clones occupy roughly 8.6% of the sample. Sequencing was done on a sample of PBMCs. Source of these receptors: a woman aged 40 to 50 in good health and CMV-seropositive.

This rearrangement joins TRBV15 to TRBJ1-6; D unclear. V lost 0 bases and J lost 0, with 9 bases in between. This CDR3 has 17 residues. The germline CDR1 and CDR2 sequences are LNHNV and YYDKDF (reference sequence). The CDR3 spells CATSRDGESSYNSPLHF. For the CDR3, the DNA is TGTGCCACCAGCAGAGATGGGGAGAGCTCCTATAATTCACCCCTCCACTTT.

The count of this clone is one. This chain links TRBV5-5 with TRBJ1-3; D ambiguous. Trimming pared 7 bases from V and 1 base from J, leaving 15 bases between. The CDR3 runs 15 residues. The germline V gene encodes CDR1 SGHKS and CDR2 YYEKEE (reference sequence). The CDR3 coding sequence is TGTGCCAGCGGCCAAACTCGGGGATCTGGAAACACCATATATTTT. This sequence encodes CASGQTRGSGNTIYF.

This chain uses TRBV21-1 with TRBJ1-1. TRBV21-1 is a known pseudogene. The CDR3 has 14 residues. This CDR3 reads CASSKALVETEAFF. In DNA, the CDR3 is TGTGCCAGCAGCAAAGCGCTAGTGGAGACTGAAGCTTTCTTT.

The chain carries TRBV25-1 and TRBJ1-1; D unresolved. CDR3 length: 14 amino acids. The V gene lost 4 bases and the J gene lost 2 bases, with 11 bases spanning the gap. Germline V gene data show CDR1 as MGHDK and CDR2 as SYGVNS. The CDR3 DNA sequence: TGTGCCAGCAGTGCCCCCGGGGTAAACACTGAAGCTTTCTTT. Its protein product is CASSAPGVNTEAFF.

The chain couples TRBV19 to TRBJ2-7; 9 positions agree with TRBD1. Germline V gene lookup returns CDR1 LNHDA and CDR2 SQIVND (reference sequence). This CDR3 has 13 residues. V trimming: 6 bases; J trimming: 3 bases; junction bases outside the gene matches: 3. CDR3 nucleotide sequence: TGTGCCAGTAGCTACAGGGGGCTCTACGAGCAGTACTTC. Translating gives CASSYRGLYEQYF.

The rearrangement joins TRBV4-3 to TRBJ1-4, with a possible D match to TRBD1 (5 bases). Germline CDR1 is LGHNA and CDR2 is YSLEER. Trimming pared 4 bases from V and 7 bases from J, leaving 16 bases between. CDR3 length: 15 amino acids. The chain's CDR3 is CASSPRGPGAEKLFF. In DNA, the CDR3 is TGCGCCAGCAGCCCGCGGGGCCCTGGAGCTGAAAAACTGTTTTTT.

This clone was picked up a small number of times. The J gene is TRBJ2-7, the V gene TRBV5-4; D gene ambiguous. The length of the CDR3 is 14 residues. CDR1 SGHNT and CDR2 YYREEE come from the germline V gene (reference sequence). Trimming left V 1 base short and J 2 bases short, with 10 bases between. The CDR3 sequence: CASSLPALPYEQYF. The DNA of the CDR3 is TGTGCCAGCAGCTTGCCCGCACTACCCTACGAGCAGTACTTC.

This chain links TRBV6-1 with TRBJ1-5; D may be TRBD1 (6 bases). There are 14 residues in the CDR3. Trimming left V 5 bases short and J 3 bases short, with 11 bases between. Germline assignment: CDR1 MNHNS and CDR2 SASEGT. CDR3: CASSNRDNNQPQHF. CDR3 nucleotides: TGTGCCAGCAGTAACCGGGACAACAATCAGCCCCAGCATTTT.

The chain is built from TRBV5-1 and TRBJ2-5; a weak D match, TRBD1 (5 bases). This CDR3 is built from 14 residues. V lost 0 bases, J lost 3 bases, and 9 bases lay in between. Germline-derived CDR1 and CDR2 are SGHRS and YFSETQ. CDR3 protein: CASSLVGQEETQYF. The DNA for the CDR3 is TGCGCCAGCAGCTTGGTGGGGCAGGAAGAGACCCAGTACTTC.

The V and J genes are TRBV5-1 and TRBJ2-3; possibly TRBD2 for D (5 bases). Germline assignment: CDR1 SGHRS and CDR2 YFSETQ. The CDR3 sequence is 13 residues long. The V gene lost 1 base and the J gene lost 3 bases, with 6 bases spanning the gap. DNA for the CDR3: TGCGCCAGCAGCTTGAGCGGAACAGATACGCAGTATTTT. Translated, it gives CASSLSGTDTQYF.

This clone was detected only once. The chain has TRBV13 and TRBJ2-3; 8 bases align to TRBD1. CDR3 size: 16 residues. Trimming cost V 5 bases and J 0 bases; bases outside gene matches: 7. Germline assignment: CDR1 PRHDT and CDR2 FYEKMQ (reference sequence). The CDR3 is CASSQPDRASTDTQYF. The CDR3 DNA is TGTGCCAGCAGCCAACCGGACAGGGCTAGCACAGATACGCAGTATTTT.

The table lists this clone with a few counts. This rearrangement joins TRBV10-3 to TRBJ2-7; 10 nucleotides agree with TRBD1. The V gene's germline CDR1 is ENHRY and CDR2 SYGVKD. The CDR3 is made up of 14 amino acids. V was clipped by 6 bases and J by 6 bases; unmatched bases: 8. The CDR3, as DNA: TGTGCCATCAGCTCCGGGACAGGGGACGGCGAGCAGTACTTC. It specifies CAISSGTGDGEQYF.